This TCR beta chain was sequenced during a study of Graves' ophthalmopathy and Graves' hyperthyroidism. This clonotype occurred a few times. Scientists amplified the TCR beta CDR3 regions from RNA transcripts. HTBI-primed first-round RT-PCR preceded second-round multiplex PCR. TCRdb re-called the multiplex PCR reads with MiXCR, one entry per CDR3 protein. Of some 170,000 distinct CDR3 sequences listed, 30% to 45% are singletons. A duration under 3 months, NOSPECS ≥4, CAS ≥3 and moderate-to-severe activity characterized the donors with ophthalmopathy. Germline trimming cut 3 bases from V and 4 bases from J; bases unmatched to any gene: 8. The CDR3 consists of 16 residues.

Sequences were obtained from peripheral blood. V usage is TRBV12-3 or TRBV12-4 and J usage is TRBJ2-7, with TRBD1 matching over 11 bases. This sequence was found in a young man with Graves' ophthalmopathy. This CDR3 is CASSFVGGTGGYEQYF. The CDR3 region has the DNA TGTGCCAGCAGTTTTGTAGGAGGGACAGGGGGGTACGAGCAGTACTTC.